The rows below give T cell receptor beta chains drawn from one sample of a study of blood T cell repertoires in COVID-19. Method: immunoSEQ multiplex PCR; TCRdb's copy keeps in-frame clones and lacks some. Here the sample spans under 150,000 clones, around 85% being singletons. Sequencing used peripheral blood. All receptors come from a woman older than 75 with acute or convalescent COVID-19. CDR3s include the opening cysteine and the closing phenylalanine or tryptophan. The order of the fields is clone size, V gene, J gene, D gene, CDR3 DNA, CDR3 protein. The D gene is left open where the match is weak. Only part of the rows carry a size: once, few, many, or a class if the clone is expanded.

.	TRBV27	TRBJ2-1	TRBD1	TGTGCCAGCAGTTTATGGGGGGACAGGGGTGAGCAGTTCTTC	CASSLWGDRGEQFF
.	TRBV11-2	TRBJ2-3	TRBD2	TGTGCCAGCAGCTTGGCGGCCATGGGACTAGCGGGAATCACAGATACGCAGTATTTT	CASSLAAMGLAGITDTQYF
.	TRBV7-2	TRBJ1-1	TRBD1	TGTGCCAGCAGCCAACTACAGGGGGCGGGTGAAGCTTTCTTT	CASSQLQGAGEAFF
.	TRBV5-1	TRBJ1-2	TRBD1	TGCGCCAGCAGCGGGGGACAGGGCGTTTTCTATGGCTACACCTTC	CASSGGQGVFYGYTF
.	TRBV19	TRBJ1-1	.	TGTGCCAGTAGGAGACAGGCGTCGAGCACTGAAGCTTTCTTT	CASRRQASSTEAFF
few	TRBV6-1	TRBJ1-2	.	TGTGCCAGCAGTGAGACCAGGACTAACTATGGCTACACCTTC	CASSETRTNYGYTF
.	TRBV2	TRBJ2-3	TRBD2	TGTGCCAGCAGTGTGCGAGGGAGGGCGGATACGCAGTATTTT	CASSVRGRADTQYF
.	TRBV7-2	TRBJ2-7	TRBD2	TGTGCCAGCAGCTTGGAGCCCTTCGGGACTAGTGAGCAGTACTTC	CASSLEPFGTSEQYF
.	TRBV5-4	TRBJ2-2	.	TGTGCCAGCAGCTTGGCGTTAGGGGGTAACACCGGGGAGCTGTTTTTT	CASSLALGGNTGELFF
.	TRBV5-1	TRBJ2-1	.	TGCGCCAGCAGCGACGGGACAACCGTTGACGTGCAGTTCTTC	CASSDGTTVDVQFF
.	TRBV5-1	TRBJ2-1	.	TGCGCCAGCAGCTTCTCGGAGGGCCAACTCAATGAGCAGTTCTTC	CASSFSEGQLNEQFF
.	TRBV24-1	TRBJ1-4	TRBD1	TGTGCCACCTTCGGCCGACAGGGGAGGGGGGCAACTAATGAAAAACTGTTTTTT	CATFGRQGRGATNEKLFF
.	TRBV28	TRBJ1-4	.	TGTGCCAGCAGTTTCTTCAGGGGCTCAACTAATGAAAAACTGTTTTTT	CASSFFRGSTNEKLFF
.	TRBV23-1	TRBJ2-3	TRBD2	TGCGCCAGCAAGCAAGGAGCGGGGGGGCATCCTACGCAGTATTTT	CASKQGAGGHPTQYF
.	TRBV5-4	TRBJ2-3	.	TGTGCCAGCAGCTTGTCCCAGGGTTTTGAAGATACGCAGTATTTT	CASSLSQGFEDTQYF
.	TRBV30	TRBJ2-7	TRBD1	TGTGCCTGGGGTTCAGGGGGTGACTACGAGCAGTACTTC	CAWGSGGDYEQYF
.	TRBV6-6	TRBJ1-1	TRBD1	TGTGCCAGCAGTTACGACGGACAGGGTACGAACACTGAAGCTTTCTTT	CASSYDGQGTNTEAFF
.	TRBV6-6	TRBJ1-6	TRBD1	TGTGCCAGCAGTAGTACCCGGGACAGTAATAATTCACCCCTCCACTTT	CASSSTRDSNNSPLHF
.	TRBV18	TRBJ1-1	.	TGTGCCAGCTCCTCGATCGGGACACAAGAGAACACTGAAGCTTTCTTT	CASSSIGTQENTEAFF
.	TRBV5-8	TRBJ1-1	.	TGTGCCAGCAGCTTGGAAATAGACACTGAAGCTTTCTTT	CASSLEIDTEAFF
few	TRBV4-1	TRBJ2-1	TRBD2	TGCGCCAGCAGCCCGACTAGCGGGGCCTACAATGAGCAGTTCTTC	CASSPTSGAYNEQFF
.	TRBV6-5	TRBJ1-3	.	TGTGCCAGCACCCGACTCCACGGGGGGAAAGCAAGTTTT	CASTRLHGGKASF
few	TRBV5-1	TRBJ1-5	TRBD1	TGCGCCAGCAGCCTCACAGGGGATAATAGCAATCAGCCCCAGCATTTT	CASSLTGDNSNQPQHF
.	TRBV5-4	TRBJ2-3	.	TGTGCCAGCAACATAAGGGGGGATACGCAGTATTTT	CASNIRGDTQYF
once	TRBV14	TRBJ1-2	.	TGTGCCAGCAGCCAAGACAGGTCCTATGGCTACACCTTC	CASSQDRSYGYTF
.	TRBV18	TRBJ2-6	.	TGTGCCAGCTCACCACGGAGTGTCCGGACTGGGGCCAACGTCCTGACTTTC	CASSPRSVRTGANVLTF
.	TRBV15	TRBJ2-7	TRBD1	TGTGCCACCAGCAGGGACAGGGGCCCCTACGAGCAGTACTTC	CATSRDRGPYEQYF
.	TRBV18	TRBJ1-5	.	TGTGCCAGCTCATTACAGGGCGGAGGTCAGCCCCAGCATTTT	CASSLQGGGQPQHF
.	TRBV2	TRBJ1-5	.	TGTGCCAGCAGTCGGCAGGGAGGTTTTGGCAATCAGCCCCAGCATTTT	CASSRQGGFGNQPQHF
.	TRBV10-3	TRBJ2-5	TRBD2	TGTGCCATCAGTGATAGCGGGACAAACCAAGAGACCCAGTACTTC	CAISDSGTNQETQYF
.	TRBV19	TRBJ1-5	TRBD1	TGTGCCAGTAAACCGGGACAGGGGGTTTCTCAGCCCCAGCATTTT	CASKPGQGVSQPQHF
.	TRBV19	TRBJ2-5	.	TGTGCCAGTATCGGGGGGCGTCGACGGGAGACCCAGTACTTC	CASIGGRRRETQYF
.	TRBV7-6	TRBJ2-2	.	TGTGCCAGCAGCTTAGTGGTTCTAGCGTCCGGGGAGCTGTTTTTT	CASSLVVLASGELFF
.	TRBV12-5	TRBJ1-6	.	TGTGCTAGTGGTCCCCCGGACAGCTCCTATAATTCACCCCTCCACTTT	CASGPPDSSYNSPLHF
.	TRBV4-1	TRBJ1-4	TRBD1	TGCGCCAGCAGCCAAGCACTTACAGGGGAAGGAAAACTGTTTTTT	CASSQALTGEGKLFF
few	TRBV7-8	TRBJ2-7	.	TGTGCCAGCAGCCCTCGCGTAGGGGGGGGGTTGGAGCAGTACTTC	CASSPRVGGGLEQYF
.	TRBV9	TRBJ1-6	.	TGTGCCAGCAGCGGCGCTAACGAAGGGGTCTCCTATAATTCACCCCTCCACTTT	CASSGANEGVSYNSPLHF
.	TRBV7-9	TRBJ1-6	.	TGTGCCAGCAGCTCAGGGGACTCACCCCTCCACTTT	CASSSGDSPLHF